The entry that follows covers one T cell receptor (beta chain) sequence. Its antigen is still unknown. A much more abundant neighbour one base away suggests this may be a read error. These data are taken from a study of breast tumors, draining lymph nodes, adjacent tissues. General study findings and limits: That most tumor T cells come from lymph nodes remained unproven. Compared with lymph nodes, tumors were less diverse; compared with nontumor tissue, more. Tumor and nontumor repertoires were significantly more similar in luminal-like than in basal-like breast cancer. Findings are consistent with lymph node origin and intratumoral expansion of most tumor T cells.

The V end lost 4 bases, the J end lost 9 bases, and 10 bases lay between the germline ends. The CDR3 extends over 12 amino acids. Germline CDR1 SGHAT, CDR2 FQNNGV. Axillary draining lymph nodes of breast cancer patients supplied the node samples. TCRdb ran MiXCR on the multiplex PCR reads and lists one entry per CDR3 protein. This sample has over 200,000 distinct CDR3 sequences, with 34% found just once. The TCR was taken from a female donor with breast cancer. Some clones in this sample may be carry-over from other donors' samples. The chain uses TRBV11-2 and TRBJ2-1; D possibly corresponds to TRBD2 (5 bases). The sample taken for sequencing was axillary lymph node tissue. Written as DNA, the CDR3 is TGTGCCAGCAGCTCAATAGGGAGTGAGCAGTTCTTC. The encoded protein is CASSSIGSEQFF.